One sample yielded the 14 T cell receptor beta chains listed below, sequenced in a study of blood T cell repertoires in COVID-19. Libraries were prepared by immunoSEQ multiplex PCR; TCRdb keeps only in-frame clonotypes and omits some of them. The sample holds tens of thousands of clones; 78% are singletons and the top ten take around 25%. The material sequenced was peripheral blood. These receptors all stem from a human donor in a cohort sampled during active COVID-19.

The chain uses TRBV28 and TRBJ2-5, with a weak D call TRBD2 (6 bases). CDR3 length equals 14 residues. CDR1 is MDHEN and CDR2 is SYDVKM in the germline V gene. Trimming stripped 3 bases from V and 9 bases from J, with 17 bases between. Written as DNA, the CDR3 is TGTGCCAGCAGTTTTGGAGGGGCATTCGGATCCCAGTACTTC. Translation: CASSFGGAFGSQYF.

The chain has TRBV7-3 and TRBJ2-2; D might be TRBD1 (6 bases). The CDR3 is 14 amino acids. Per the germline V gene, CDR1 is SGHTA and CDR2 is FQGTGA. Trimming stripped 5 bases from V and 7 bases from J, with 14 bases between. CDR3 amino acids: CASSALQGYGELFF. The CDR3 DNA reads TGTGCCAGCAGCGCCCTTCAGGGGTACGGGGAGCTGTTTTTT.

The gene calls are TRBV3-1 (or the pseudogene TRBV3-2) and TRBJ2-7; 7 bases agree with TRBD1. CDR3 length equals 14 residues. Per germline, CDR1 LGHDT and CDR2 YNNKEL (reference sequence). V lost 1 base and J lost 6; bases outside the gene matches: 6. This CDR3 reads CASSQVEGQTEQYF. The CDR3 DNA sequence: TGTGCCAGCAGCCAAGTCGAGGGACAGACCGAGCAGTACTTC.

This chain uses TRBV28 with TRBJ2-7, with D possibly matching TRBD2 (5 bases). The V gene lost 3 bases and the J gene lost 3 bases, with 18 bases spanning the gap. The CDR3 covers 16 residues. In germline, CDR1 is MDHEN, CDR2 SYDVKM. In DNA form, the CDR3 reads TGTGCCAGCAGTTTTAGTGGACTCAACCACTACTACGAGCAGTACTTC. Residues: CASSFSGLNHYYEQYF.

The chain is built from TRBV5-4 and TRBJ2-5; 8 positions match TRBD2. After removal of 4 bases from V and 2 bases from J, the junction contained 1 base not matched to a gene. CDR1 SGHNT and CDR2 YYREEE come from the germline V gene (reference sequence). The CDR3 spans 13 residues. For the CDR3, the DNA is TGTGCCAGCAGCCGGGGGGGGCAAGAGACCCAGTACTTC. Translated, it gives CASSRGGQETQYF.

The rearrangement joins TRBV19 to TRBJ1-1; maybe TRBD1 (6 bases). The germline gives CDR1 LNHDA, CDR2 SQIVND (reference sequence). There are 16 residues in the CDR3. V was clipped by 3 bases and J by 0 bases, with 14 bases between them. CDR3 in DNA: TGTGCCAGTAGTATCCCCGGGACACGGATGAACACTGAAGCTTTCTTT. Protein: CASSIPGTRMNTEAFF.

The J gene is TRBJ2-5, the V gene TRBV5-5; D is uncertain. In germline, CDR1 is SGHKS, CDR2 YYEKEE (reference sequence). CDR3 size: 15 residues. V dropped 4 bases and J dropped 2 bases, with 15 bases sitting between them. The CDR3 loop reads CASSPLAARQETQYF. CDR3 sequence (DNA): TGTGCCAGCAGCCCACTGGCGGCTAGACAAGAGACCCAGTACTTC.

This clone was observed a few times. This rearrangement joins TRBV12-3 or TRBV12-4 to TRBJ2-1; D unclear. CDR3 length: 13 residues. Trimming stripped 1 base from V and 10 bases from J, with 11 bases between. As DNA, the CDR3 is TGTGCCAGCAGTTTAGGACTCCCCCCGGAGCAGTTCTTC. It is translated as CASSLGLPPEQFF.

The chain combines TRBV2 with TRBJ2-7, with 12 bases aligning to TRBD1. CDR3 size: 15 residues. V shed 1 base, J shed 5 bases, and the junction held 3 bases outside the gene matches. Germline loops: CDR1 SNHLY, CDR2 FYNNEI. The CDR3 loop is CASSEEGQGANEQYF. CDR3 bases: TGTGCCAGCAGTGAAGAGGGACAGGGGGCAAACGAGCAGTACTTC. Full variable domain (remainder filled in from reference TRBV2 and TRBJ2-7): EPEVTQTPSHQVTQMGQEVILRCVPISNHLYFYWYRQILGQKVEFLVSFYNNEISEKSEIFDDQFSVERPDGSNFTLKIRSTKLEDSAMYFCASSEEGQGANEQYFGPGTRLTVT.

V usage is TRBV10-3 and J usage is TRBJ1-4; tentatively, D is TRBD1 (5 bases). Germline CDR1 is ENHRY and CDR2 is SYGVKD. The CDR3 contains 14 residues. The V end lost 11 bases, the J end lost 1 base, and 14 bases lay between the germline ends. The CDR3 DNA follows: TGTGCCGCTTCTGGGGGGAGAACTAATGAAAAACTGTTTTTT. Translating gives CAASGGRTNEKLFF.

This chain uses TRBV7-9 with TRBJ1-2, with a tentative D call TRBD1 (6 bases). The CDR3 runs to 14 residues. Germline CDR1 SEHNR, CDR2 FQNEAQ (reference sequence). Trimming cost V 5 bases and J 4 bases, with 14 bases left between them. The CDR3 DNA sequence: TGTGCCAGCAGCCCAGACAGGCCGATCTATGGCTACACCTTC. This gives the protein CASSPDRPIYGYTF.

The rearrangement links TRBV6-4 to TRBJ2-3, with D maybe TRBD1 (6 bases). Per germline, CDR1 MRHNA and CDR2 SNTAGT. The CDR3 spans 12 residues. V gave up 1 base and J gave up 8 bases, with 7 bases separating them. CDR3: CASSDLGGTQYF. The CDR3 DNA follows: TGTGCCAGCAGTGACTTAGGGGGTACGCAGTATTTT.

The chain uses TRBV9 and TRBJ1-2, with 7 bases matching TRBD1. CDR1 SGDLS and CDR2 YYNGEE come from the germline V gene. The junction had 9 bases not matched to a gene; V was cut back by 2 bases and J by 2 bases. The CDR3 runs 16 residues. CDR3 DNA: TGTGCCAGCAGCGTCGGCACAGGGGCTGCCAACTATGGCTACACCTTC. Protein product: CASSVGTGAANYGYTF.

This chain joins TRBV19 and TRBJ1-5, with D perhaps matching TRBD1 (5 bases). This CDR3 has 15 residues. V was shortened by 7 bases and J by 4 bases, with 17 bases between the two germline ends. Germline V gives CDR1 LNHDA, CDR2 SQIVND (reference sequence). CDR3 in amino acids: CASTQVRGYNQPQHF. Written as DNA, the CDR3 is TGTGCCAGTACCCAGGTAAGGGGCTATAATCAGCCCCAGCATTTT. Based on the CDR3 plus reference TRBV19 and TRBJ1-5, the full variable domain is DGGITQSPKYLFRKEGQNVTLSCEQNLNHDAMYWYRQDPGQGLRLIYYSQIVNDFQKGDIAEGYSVSREKKESFPLTVTSAQKNPTAFYLCASTQVRGYNQPQHFGDGTRLSIL.